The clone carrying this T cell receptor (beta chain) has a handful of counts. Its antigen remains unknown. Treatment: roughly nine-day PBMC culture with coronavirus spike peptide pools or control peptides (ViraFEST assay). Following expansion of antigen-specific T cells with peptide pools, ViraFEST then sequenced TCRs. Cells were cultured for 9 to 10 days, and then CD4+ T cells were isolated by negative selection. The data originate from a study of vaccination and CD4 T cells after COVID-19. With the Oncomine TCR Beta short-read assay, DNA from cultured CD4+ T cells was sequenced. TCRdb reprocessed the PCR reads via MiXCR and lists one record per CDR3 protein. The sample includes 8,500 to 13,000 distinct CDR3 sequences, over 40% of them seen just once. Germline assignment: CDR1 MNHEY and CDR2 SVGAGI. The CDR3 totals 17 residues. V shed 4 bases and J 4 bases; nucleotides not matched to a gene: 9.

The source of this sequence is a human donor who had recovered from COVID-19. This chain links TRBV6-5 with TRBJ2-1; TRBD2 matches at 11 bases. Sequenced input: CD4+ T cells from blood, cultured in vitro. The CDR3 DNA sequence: TGTGCCAGCAGTTCACCTGGACTAGCGGGTACTTACAATGAGCAGTTCTTC. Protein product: CASSSPGLAGTYNEQFF.